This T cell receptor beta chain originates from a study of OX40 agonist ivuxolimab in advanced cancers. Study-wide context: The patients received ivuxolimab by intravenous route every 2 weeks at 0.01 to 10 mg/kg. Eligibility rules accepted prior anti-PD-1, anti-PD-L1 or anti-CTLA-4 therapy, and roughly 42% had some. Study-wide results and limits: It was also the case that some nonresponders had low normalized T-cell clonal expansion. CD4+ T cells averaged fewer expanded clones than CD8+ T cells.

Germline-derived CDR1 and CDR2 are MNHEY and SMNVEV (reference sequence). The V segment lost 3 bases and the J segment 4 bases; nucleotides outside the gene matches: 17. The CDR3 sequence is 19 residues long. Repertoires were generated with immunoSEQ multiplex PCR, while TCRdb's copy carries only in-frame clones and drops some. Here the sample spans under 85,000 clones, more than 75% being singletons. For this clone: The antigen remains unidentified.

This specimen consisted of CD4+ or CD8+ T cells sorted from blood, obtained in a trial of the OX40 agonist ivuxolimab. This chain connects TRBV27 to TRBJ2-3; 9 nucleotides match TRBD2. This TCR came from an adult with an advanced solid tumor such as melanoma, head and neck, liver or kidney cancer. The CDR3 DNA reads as TGTGCCAGCAGTTTTGCGGCGGGGGGGCGTTTTAGTCCGGCAGATACGCAGTATTTT. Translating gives CASSFAAGGRFSPADTQYF.